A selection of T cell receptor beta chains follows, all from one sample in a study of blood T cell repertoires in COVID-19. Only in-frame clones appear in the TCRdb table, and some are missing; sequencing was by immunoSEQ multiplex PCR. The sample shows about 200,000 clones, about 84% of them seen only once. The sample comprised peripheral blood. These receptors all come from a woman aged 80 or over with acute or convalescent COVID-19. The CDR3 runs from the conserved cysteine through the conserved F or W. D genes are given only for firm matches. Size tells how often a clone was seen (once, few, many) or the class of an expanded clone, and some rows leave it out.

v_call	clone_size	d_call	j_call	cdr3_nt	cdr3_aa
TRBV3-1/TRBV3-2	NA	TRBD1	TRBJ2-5	TGTGCCAGCAGCGAGGGACAGAACAAAGAGACCCAGTACTTC	CASSEGQNKETQYF
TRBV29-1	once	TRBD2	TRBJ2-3	TGCAGCGTCACCCGGACTAGCGCTTTTTGGGATACGCAGTATTTT	CSVTRTSAFWDTQYF
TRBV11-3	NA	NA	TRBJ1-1	TGTGCCAGCAGCCAACGGGCCCTGGGGGGGGAAGCTTTCTTT	CASSQRALGGEAFF
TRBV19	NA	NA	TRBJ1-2	TGTGCCAGTAGTCTCGAAAGGACGGACAGAATCTCTGGCTACACCTTC	CASSLERTDRISGYTF
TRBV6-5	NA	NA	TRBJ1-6	TGTGCCAGCAGAACAGAGAATAATTCACCCCTCCACTTT	CASRTENNSPLHF
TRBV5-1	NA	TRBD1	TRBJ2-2	TGCGCCAGCAGCTTGGATCCGGTCGGGGACAGTAACACCGGGGAGCTGTTTTTT	CASSLDPVGDSNTGELFF
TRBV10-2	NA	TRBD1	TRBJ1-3	TGCGCCAGCCTAACGGACAGGGGGCCTGGAAACACCATATATTTT	CASLTDRGPGNTIYF
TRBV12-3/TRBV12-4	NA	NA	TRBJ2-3	TGTGCCAGCAGTTCTATCGTGGGGGCTACGCAGTATTTT	CASSSIVGATQYF
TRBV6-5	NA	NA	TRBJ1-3	TGTGCCAGCAGGGGACTTTTCAGCTCTGGAAACACCATATATTTT	CASRGLFSSGNTIYF
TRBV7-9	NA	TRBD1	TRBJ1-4	TGTGCCGCCCAGGGGGCGCAGGAAAAACTGTTTTTT	CAAQGAQEKLFF
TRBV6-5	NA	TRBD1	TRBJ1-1	TGTGCCAGCACCACGACAGGGGGGACTGAAGCTTTCTTT	CASTTTGGTEAFF
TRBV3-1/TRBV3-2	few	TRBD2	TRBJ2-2	TGTGCCAGCAGCTGGACTAGCGGGGGGCGGGCCGGGGAGCTGTTTTTT	CASSWTSGGRAGELFF
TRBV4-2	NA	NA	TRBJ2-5	TGTGCCAGCAGCCAAGATTGGGGGAGCGGGGAGACCCAGTACTTC	CASSQDWGSGETQYF
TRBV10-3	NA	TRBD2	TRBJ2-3	TGTGCCACCCCAGGGCGGGAGGACACAGATACGCAGTATTTT	CATPGREDTDTQYF
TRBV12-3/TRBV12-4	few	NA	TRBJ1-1	TGTGCCAGCAGTTTGATAGAGGGTAATGAAGCTTTCTTT	CASSLIEGNEAFF
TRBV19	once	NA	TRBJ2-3	TGTGCCAGTAGCAGTCCTGGTGATACGCAGTATTTT	CASSSPGDTQYF
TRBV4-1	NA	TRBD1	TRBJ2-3	TGCGCCAGCAGCCAACTAGACAGGGGCACAGATACGCAGTATTTT	CASSQLDRGTDTQYF
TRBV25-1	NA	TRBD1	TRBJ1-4	TGTGCCAGCAGTGATGACAGGGACATTAGGGAAAAACTGTTTTTT	CASSDDRDIREKLFF
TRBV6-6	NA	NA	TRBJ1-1	TGTGCCATACGAGGTAGCTTGAACACTGAAGCTTTCTTT	CAIRGSLNTEAFF
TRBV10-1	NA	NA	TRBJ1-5	TGCGCCAGCAGTTCTACTTCGAACTGTACGTATCAGCCCCAGCATTTT	CASSSTSNCTYQPQHF
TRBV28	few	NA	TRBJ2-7	TGTGCCAGCACCAACAGGGCCACCTACGAGCAGTACTTC	CASTNRATYEQYF
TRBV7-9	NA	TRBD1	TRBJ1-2	TGTGCCAGCAGCTCAACGGCGGGACAGGGCTACTATGGCTACACCTTC	CASSSTAGQGYYGYTF
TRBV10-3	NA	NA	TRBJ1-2	TGTGCCATCAGTGGAGGGAATCCCCAACTCTATGGCTACACCTTC	CAISGGNPQLYGYTF
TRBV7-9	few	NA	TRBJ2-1	TGTGCCAGCAGCTCCTTAAAGGGGCTAAGCTCCTACAATGAGCAGTTCTTC	CASSSLKGLSSYNEQFF
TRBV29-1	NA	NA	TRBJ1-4	TGCAGCGTTGAAAAGGGGGAGAAACTGTTTTTT	CSVEKGEKLFF
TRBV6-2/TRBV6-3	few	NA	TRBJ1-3	TGTGCCAGCAGTTATACGCGCTCTGGAAACACCATATATTTT	CASSYTRSGNTIYF
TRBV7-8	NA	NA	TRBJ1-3	TGTGCCAGCAGCTTGGTTGGAGTCTCCGGAAACACCATATATTTT	CASSLVGVSGNTIYF
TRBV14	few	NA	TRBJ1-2	TGTGCCAGCAGTAGACAGTACTATGGCTACACCTTC	CASSRQYYGYTF
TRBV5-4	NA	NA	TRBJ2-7	TGTGCCAGCAGCTTGGGAAGCGGCGGGAAAACCTACGAGCAGTACTTC	CASSLGSGGKTYEQYF
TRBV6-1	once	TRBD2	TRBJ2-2	TGTGCCAGCAGTGGCGCGGTGAGCGGGACCACCGGGGAGCTGTTTTTT	CASSGAVSGTTGELFF
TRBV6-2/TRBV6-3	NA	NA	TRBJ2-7	TGTGCCAGCAGTTACGACAGGAACCACGAGCAGTACTTC	CASSYDRNHEQYF
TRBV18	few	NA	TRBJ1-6	TGTGCCAGCTCACCACCCTCGGTTTACTCACCCCTCCACTTT	CASSPPSVYSPLHF
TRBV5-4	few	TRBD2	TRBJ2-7	TGTGCCAGCAGCTTGACGGGAGGGGCCTACGAGCAGTACTTC	CASSLTGGAYEQYF
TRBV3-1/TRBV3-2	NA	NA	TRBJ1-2	TGTGCCAGCAGCCAAGGACCGGGCTATGGCTACACCTTC	CASSQGPGYGYTF
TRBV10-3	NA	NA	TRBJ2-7	TGTGCCATCAATTCAGGGATTGGAAACGAGCAGTACTTC	CAINSGIGNEQYF
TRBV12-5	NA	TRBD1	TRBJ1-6	TGTGCTAGTGGTAAGGGACAGGGGAATCCACCCCTCCACTTT	CASGKGQGNPPLHF
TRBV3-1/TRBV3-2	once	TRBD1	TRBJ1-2	TGTGCCAGCAGCCAGTCGGACAGGAAATTCTATGGCTACACCTTC	CASSQSDRKFYGYTF
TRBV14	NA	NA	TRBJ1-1	TGTGCCAGCAGCCAAGATCGGAGAATGAACACTGAAGCTTTCTTT	CASSQDRRMNTEAFF
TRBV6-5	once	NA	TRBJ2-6	TGTGCCAGCAGTCTAGTAGGCGCTGGAGGCAACGTCCTGACTTTC	CASSLVGAGGNVLTF
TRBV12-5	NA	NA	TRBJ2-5	TGTGCTAGTGGTTTGGACACCCAAGAGACCCAGTACTTC	CASGLDTQETQYF
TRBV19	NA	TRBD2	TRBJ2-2	TGTGCCAGTAGTATAGGCGGGACTAGCGGGAGGGCCTTCACCGGGGAGCTGTTTTTT	CASSIGGTSGRAFTGELFF
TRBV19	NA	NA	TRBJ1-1	TGTGCCAGTAATCCGGACAGCCTGGGCACTGAAGCTTTCTTT	CASNPDSLGTEAFF
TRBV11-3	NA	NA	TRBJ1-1	TGTGCCAGCAGCTTAGGCGGGGGAGTCTCTGAAGCTTTCTTT	CASSLGGGVSEAFF
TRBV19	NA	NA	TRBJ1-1	TGTGCCAGTACCCCAACCAGGACAGTTTCCCCTGAAGCTTTCTTT	CASTPTRTVSPEAFF
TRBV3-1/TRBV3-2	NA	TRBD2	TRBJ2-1	TGTGCCAGCAGCCCTGAAACTAGCGGGGGTACCAATGAGCAGTTCTTC	CASSPETSGGTNEQFF
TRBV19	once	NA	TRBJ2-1	TGTGCCAGTAGTAACAGGGGAGGTCATGAGCAGTTCTTC	CASSNRGGHEQFF
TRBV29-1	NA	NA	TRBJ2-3	TGCAGCGTTGATAGGTCGGGGAATACGCAGTATTTT	CSVDRSGNTQYF
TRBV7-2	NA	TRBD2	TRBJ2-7	TGTGCCAGCAGCCCGGGACTAGCCAACTACGAGCAGTACTTC	CASSPGLANYEQYF
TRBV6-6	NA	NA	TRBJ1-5	TGTGCCAGCAGTCGAAGACCGGACAGTTTCCCCCAGCATTTT	CASSRRPDSFPQHF
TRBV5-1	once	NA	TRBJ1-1	TGCGCCAGCAGCTTGGTGGGGTTTCGACAGGAGAACACTGAAGCTTTCTTT	CASSLVGFRQENTEAFF
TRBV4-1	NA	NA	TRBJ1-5	TGCGCCAGCAGCCGGCTGCCAGGTAGCAATCAGCCCCAGCATTTT	CASSRLPGSNQPQHF
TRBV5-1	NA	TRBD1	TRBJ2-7	TGCGCCAGCAGCTTAACGACAGGGGGAGGCGAGCAGTACTTC	CASSLTTGGGEQYF
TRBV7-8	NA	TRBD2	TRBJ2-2	TGTGCCAGCAGCTCCCTCGAGAATGCGGGAGTCACCGGGGAGCTGTTTTTT	CASSSLENAGVTGELFF
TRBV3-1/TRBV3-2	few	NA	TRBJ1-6	TGTGCCAGCAGCCAAGATATCCCCAATTCACCCCTCCACTTT	CASSQDIPNSPLHF
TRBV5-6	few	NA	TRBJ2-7	TGTGCCAGCAGCTTGGGGCCCTGGGAGCAGTACTTC	CASSLGPWEQYF